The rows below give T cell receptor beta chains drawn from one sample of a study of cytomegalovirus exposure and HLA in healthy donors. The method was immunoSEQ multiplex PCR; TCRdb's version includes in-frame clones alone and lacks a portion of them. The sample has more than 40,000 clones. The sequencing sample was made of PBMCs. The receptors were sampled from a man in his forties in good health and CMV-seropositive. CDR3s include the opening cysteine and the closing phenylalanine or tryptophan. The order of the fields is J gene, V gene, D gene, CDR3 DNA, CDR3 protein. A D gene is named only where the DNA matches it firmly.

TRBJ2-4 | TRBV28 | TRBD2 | TGTGCCAGCACCCTAGCGGGGGAGTCAGTAGCCAAAAACATTCAGTACTTC | CASTLAGESVAKNIQYF
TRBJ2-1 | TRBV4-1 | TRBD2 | TGCGCCAGCAGCCAAGAGGTGTCGGCTAGCGGGAGTAGGTCCTACAATGAGCAGTTCTTC | CASSQEVSASGSRSYNEQFF
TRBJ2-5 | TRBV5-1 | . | TGCGCCAGCAGCTTACAGCAAGAGACCCAGTACTTC | CASSLQQETQYF
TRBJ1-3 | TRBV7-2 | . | TGTGCTAGCAGCCCGTCACAGGGAAACACCATATATTTT | CASSPSQGNTIYF
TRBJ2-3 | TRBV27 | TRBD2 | TGTGCCAGCGGTGGACTAGCGGGATCATATACGCAGTATTTT | CASGGLAGSYTQYF
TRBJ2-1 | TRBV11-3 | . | TGTGCCAGCAGCCCCCCTGAGGGTGAGCAGTTCTTC | CASSPPEGEQFF
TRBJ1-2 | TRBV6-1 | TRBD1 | TGTGCCAGCAGTGATCGACAGGGGATTGGCTACACCTTC | CASSDRQGIGYTF
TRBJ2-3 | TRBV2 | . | TGTGCCAGCTTGGCGGAGGAAGATACGCAGTATTTT | CASLAEEDTQYF
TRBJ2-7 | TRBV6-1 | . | TGTGCCAGCAGTGGGGGCCCCCTGGTCCAGGAGCAGTACTTC | CASSGGPLVQEQYF
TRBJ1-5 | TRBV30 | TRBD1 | TGTGCCTGGAGTTTATCAGGGGGTCAGCCCCAGCATTTT | CAWSLSGGQPQHF
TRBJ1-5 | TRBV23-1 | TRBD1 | TGCGCCAGCAGTCACTCGACAGGGGGGCCCTACTGGCCCCAGCATTTT | CASSHSTGGPYWPQHF
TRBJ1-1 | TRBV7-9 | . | TGTGCCAGCAGCCGAATAGACAGGAACACTGAAGCTTTCTTT | CASSRIDRNTEAFF
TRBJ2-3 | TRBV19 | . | TGTGCCAGTAGTCCAGGGTTCGGTACGCAGTATTTT | CASSPGFGTQYF
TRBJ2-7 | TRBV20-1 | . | TGCAGTGCTGCCGGGGACGAGCAGTACTTC | CSAAGDEQYF
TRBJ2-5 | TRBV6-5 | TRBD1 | TGTGCCAGCAGTTACGGGACAGAGGGCACCCAAGAGACCCAGTACTTC | CASSYGTEGTQETQYF
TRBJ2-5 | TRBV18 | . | TGTGCCAGCTCACCCCCAGATAACCAAGAGACCCAGTACTTC | CASSPPDNQETQYF
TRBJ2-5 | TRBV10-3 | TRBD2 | TGTGCCATCCAGGGAGGGACTAGCGGGGATCAAGAGACCCAGTACTTC | CAIQGGTSGDQETQYF
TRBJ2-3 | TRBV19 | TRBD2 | TGTGCCAGTAGTCCAGGGACTAATCGGCTCACAGATACGCAGTATTTT | CASSPGTNRLTDTQYF
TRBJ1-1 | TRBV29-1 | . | TGCAGCGTTGAATACGGACTAGGAAGGGGCACTGAAGCTTTCTTT | CSVEYGLGRGTEAFF
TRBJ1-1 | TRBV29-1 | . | TGCAGCGCTTCAGACAGGAACACTGAAGCTTTCTTT | CSASDRNTEAFF
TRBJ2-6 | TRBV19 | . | TGTGCCAGTCGTCCTTCCAGGGAAGCTGGGGCCAACGTCCTGACTTTC | CASRPSREAGANVLTF
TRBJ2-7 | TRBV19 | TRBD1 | TGTGCCAGTAGTGGGGACAGGGAAAGGGGAACCTACGAGCAGTACTTC | CASSGDRERGTYEQYF
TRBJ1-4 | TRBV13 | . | TGTGCCAGCAGCTTGGGGGGACCGCCGGGAGGCCCCCCGATTGAAAAACTGTTTTTT | CASSLGGPPGGPPIEKLFF
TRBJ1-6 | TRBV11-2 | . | TGTGCCAGCAGCTTAGTCGCGGCTCCCCTCCACTTT | CASSLVAAPLHF
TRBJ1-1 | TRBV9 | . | TGTGCCAGCAGCGTTCGGGGGTTGAACACTGAAGCTTTCTTT | CASSVRGLNTEAFF
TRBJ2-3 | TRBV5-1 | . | TGCGCCAGCAGCTTTACAGGGAGGGCAGATACGCAGTATTTT | CASSFTGRADTQYF
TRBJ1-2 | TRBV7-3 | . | TGTGCCAGCAGCTTGGGGGGGGCGCATGGCTACACCTTC | CASSLGGAHGYTF
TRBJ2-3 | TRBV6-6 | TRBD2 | TGTGCCAGCATTCTAACTAGCGGGAGGGCCGATACGCAGTATTTT | CASILTSGRADTQYF
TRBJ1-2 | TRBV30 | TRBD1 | TGTGCCTGGAACCGGGACAGGGGGCGGAGGGGCTACACCTTC | CAWNRDRGRRGYTF
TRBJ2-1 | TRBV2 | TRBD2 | TGTGCCAGCGGACTCCCCGGGACTAGCGGAGCCAGGGAGCAGTTCTTC | CASGLPGTSGAREQFF
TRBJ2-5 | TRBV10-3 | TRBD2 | TGTGCCACCGGGACTAGCGGGGAAGAGACCCAGTACTTC | CATGTSGEETQYF
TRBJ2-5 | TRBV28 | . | TGTGCCAGCAGTTTAGGGGGCACCAAAGAGACCCAGTACTTC | CASSLGGTKETQYF
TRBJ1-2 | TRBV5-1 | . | TGCGCCAGCAGGGAGACGGACTATGGCTACACCTTC | CASRETDYGYTF
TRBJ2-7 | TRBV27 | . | TGTGCCAGCGGCTTTCCCCTCAGCGGGTCCTACGAGCAGTACTTC | CASGFPLSGSYEQYF
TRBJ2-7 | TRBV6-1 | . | TGTGCCAGCAGTGAAGGAGCGGAGGGCTCCTACGAGCAGTACTTC | CASSEGAEGSYEQYF
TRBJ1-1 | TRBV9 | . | TGTGCCAGCAGCGACAGGGCCCAAGCTTTCTTT | CASSDRAQAFF
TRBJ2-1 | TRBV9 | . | TGTGCCAGCAGCGAGGACTTGGGGGGTGAGCAGTTCTTC | CASSEDLGGEQFF
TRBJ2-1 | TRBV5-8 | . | TGTGCCAGCAGCCCTACCAGGGAAAGCTCCTACAATGAGCAGTTCTTC | CASSPTRESSYNEQFF
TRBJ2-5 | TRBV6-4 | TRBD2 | TGTGCCAGCAGCCCCTCGGGGGGACTAGGACAAGAGACCCAGTACTTC | CASSPSGGLGQETQYF
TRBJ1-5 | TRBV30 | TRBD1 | TGTGCCTGGAGTGGACAGGGGGATCAGCCCCAGCATTTT | CAWSGQGDQPQHF
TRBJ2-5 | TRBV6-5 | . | TGTGCCAGCAGCTCCCAGGGCCCCTTCGGGGAGACCCAGTACTTC | CASSSQGPFGETQYF
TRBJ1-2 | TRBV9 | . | TGTGCCAGCAGCGTAGGTGGGGGGAACTATGGCTACACCTTC | CASSVGGGNYGYTF
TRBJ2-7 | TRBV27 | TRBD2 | TGTGCCAGCAGTTTAAGGACTAGCGGGGGGAAGGAGCAGTACTTC | CASSLRTSGGKEQYF
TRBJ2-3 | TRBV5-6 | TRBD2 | TGTGCCAGCAGCTTGGGTGGGAGGGCAGATACGCAGTATTTT | CASSLGGRADTQYF
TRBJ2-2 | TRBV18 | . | TGTGCCAGCTCACCAATCGACACCGGGGAGCTGTTTTTT | CASSPIDTGELFF
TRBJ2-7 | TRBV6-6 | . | TGTGCCAGCAGTTACGCTAACGCTCAGGGCTACGAGCAGTACTTC | CASSYANAQGYEQYF
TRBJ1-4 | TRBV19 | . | TGTGCCAGTAGTCAGACAGGCGGGAGCGAAAAACTGTTTTTT | CASSQTGGSEKLFF
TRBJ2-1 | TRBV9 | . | TGTGCCAGCAGCAGCGATAGTGAGCAGTTCTTC | CASSSDSEQFF
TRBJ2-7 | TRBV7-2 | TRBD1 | TGTGCCAGCAGCCCGGGACAGGACATAGAGCAGTACTTC | CASSPGQDIEQYF
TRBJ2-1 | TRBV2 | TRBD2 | TGTGCCAGCAGTGAAATGGCGGGAGGGTTCAATGAGCAGTTCTTC | CASSEMAGGFNEQFF
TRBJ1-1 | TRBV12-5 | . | TGTGCTAGTGGAGAAGAGGGATGGGGGAACACTGAAGCTTTCTTT | CASGEEGWGNTEAFF
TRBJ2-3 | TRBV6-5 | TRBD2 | TGTGCCAGCAAACTAGCGGGGGGAGTAGATACGCAGTATTTT | CASKLAGGVDTQYF
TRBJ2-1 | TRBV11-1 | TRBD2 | TGTGCCAGCAGCTTGGGTCTGGCGCGGGAGGGCCGGGACAATGAGCAGTTCTTC | CASSLGLAREGRDNEQFF
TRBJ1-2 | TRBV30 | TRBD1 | TGTGCCTTCTATACTCCAGGGGGCGAGGGCTATGGCTACACCTTC | CAFYTPGGEGYGYTF
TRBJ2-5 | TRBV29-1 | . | TGCAGCGTCCGGGGGGAGACCCAGTACTTC | CSVRGETQYF